This T cell receptor beta chain was identified during a study of Ad26.COV2.S vaccination and SARS-CoV-2 variants. Trimming left V 3 bases short and J 6 bases short, with 13 bases between. The germline CDR1 and CDR2 sequences are MNHEY and SVGEGT. The CDR3 loop spans 14 amino acids. TCRdb's copy holds only in-frame clones and misses some; the assay was immunoSEQ multiplex PCR. The data contain around 420,000 clones, approximately 88% of them singletons. Treatment given: some 20 received Ad26.COV2.S at low or high dose, single or two shots; 5 received placebo; per-sample allocation not given. Sampling was done on day 63 after the first vaccine or placebo injection.

The material was peripheral blood, obtained in a trial of Ad26.COV2.S vaccine versus placebo. The rearrangement links TRBV6-2 or TRBV6-3 to TRBJ2-3; possibly TRBD2 for D (6 bases). The clonotype was recovered from a person between 18 and 65 years old who received the Ad26.COV2.S COVID-19 vaccine or a placebo. The CDR3 loop is CASSYTSPGDTQYF. The CDR3 nucleotides are TGTGCCAGCAGTTATACTAGCCCTGGGGATACGCAGTATTTT.